This T cell receptor (beta chain) was retrieved from a study of blood T cell repertoires in COVID-19. Study as a whole: The samples span acute and convalescent COVID-19 from the United States, Italy and Spain.

Sequenced by immunoSEQ multiplex PCR; TCRdb stores in-frame clones only, minus some. The data hold some 70,000 clones, with around nine tenths observed a single time. The CDR3 runs 14 residues. The ends lost 4 bases at V and 4 bases at J; junction bases unmatched: 7. The germline V gene has CDR1 SQVTM and CDR2 ANQGSEA. V and J are TRBV29-1 and TRBJ2-3; 8 nucleotides align to TRBD1. This sequence originates from a man aged 60 to 69 with acute or convalescent COVID-19. The source material was peripheral blood. The chain's CDR3 is CSVGGRGPADTQYF. The CDR3 bases are TGCAGCGTTGGTGGCAGGGGGCCCGCAGATACGCAGTATTTT.